What follows are 5 T cell receptor beta chains derived from one specimen sequenced in a study of T cells after yellow fever vaccination. One entry per CDR3 protein, called by TCRdb with MiXCR from the 5' RACE reads. The sample has some 500,000 distinct CDR3 sequences, approximately 12% seen once. Here the sequenced sample was PBMCs, taken on the day of the yellow fever booster vaccination. The receptors shown here come from a man aged 25 to 45 who received the YFV17D yellow fever vaccine.

J is TRBJ2-1 and V is TRBV29-1; 8 nucleotides align to TRBD2. V lost 6 bases, J lost 4 bases, and 8 bases stayed unmatched. The V gene's germline CDR1 is SQVTM and CDR2 ANQGSEA. CDR3 length: 14 residues. The CDR3: CSVAFLAGYNEQFF. The CDR3 DNA reads as TGCAGCGTCGCCTTTTTAGCGGGATACAATGAGCAGTTCTTC.

The V gene is TRBV6-5, the J gene TRBJ1-2, with 9 bases identical to TRBD1. The V and J ends lost 2 bases and 4 bases, in that order; junction bases with no gene match: 5. The CDR3 is made up of 15 amino acids. Germline CDR1 MNHEY, CDR2 SVGAGI. Here the CDR3 reads CASSYGTGRVYGYTF. As DNA, the CDR3 is TGTGCCAGCAGTTACGGGACAGGGAGAGTCTATGGCTACACCTTC.

This clonotype was observed a few times. The chain couples TRBV4-1 to TRBJ1-1, with TRBD1 matching 8 bases. Germline V gene sequence: CDR1 MGHRA, CDR2 YSYEKL. V shed 4 bases, J shed 1 base, and the junction held 8 bases outside the gene matches. The CDR3 has 16 amino acids. The CDR3 loop reads CASSLTTGAPNTEAFF. CDR3 in DNA: TGCGCCAGCAGCCTTACGACAGGGGCCCCGAACACTGAAGCTTTCTTT.

This clonotype was found a few times. The chain is built from TRBV29-1 and TRBJ2-2, with 7 bases identical to TRBD1. There are 15 residues in the CDR3. From germline, CDR1 is SQVTM and CDR2 ANQGSEA. J was trimmed by 0 bases and V by 2 bases; bases with no gene match: 3. CDR3: CSVERGQANTGELFF. CDR3 sequence (DNA): TGCAGCGTTGAACGTGGACAGGCGAACACCGGGGAGCTGTTTTTT.

The chain has TRBV7-8 and TRBJ2-1; 9 positions match TRBD2. This CDR3 spans 16 amino acids. Germline lookup yields CDR1 SGHVS and CDR2 FQNEAQ. J was trimmed by 4 bases and V by 1 base; bases with no gene match: 5. The CDR3 protein is CASSLVGTSLYNEQFF. Written as DNA, the CDR3 is TGTGCCAGCAGCTTAGTGGGGACTAGCCTATACAATGAGCAGTTCTTC.